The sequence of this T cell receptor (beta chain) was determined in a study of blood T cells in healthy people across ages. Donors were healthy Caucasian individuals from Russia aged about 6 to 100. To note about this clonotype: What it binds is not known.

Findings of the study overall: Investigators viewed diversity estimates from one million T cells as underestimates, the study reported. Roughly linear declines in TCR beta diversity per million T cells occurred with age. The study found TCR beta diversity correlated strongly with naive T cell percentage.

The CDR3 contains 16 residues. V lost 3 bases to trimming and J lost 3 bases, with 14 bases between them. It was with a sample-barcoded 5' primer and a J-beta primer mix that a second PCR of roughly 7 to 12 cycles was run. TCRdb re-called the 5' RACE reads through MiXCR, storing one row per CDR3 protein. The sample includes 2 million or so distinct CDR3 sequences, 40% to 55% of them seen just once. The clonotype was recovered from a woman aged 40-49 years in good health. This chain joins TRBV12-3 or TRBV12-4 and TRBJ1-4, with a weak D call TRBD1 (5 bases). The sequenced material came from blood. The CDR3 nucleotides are TGTGCCAGCAGTTTTGGAGGGGTTGGGGCTAATGAAAAACTGTTTTTT. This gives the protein CASSFGGVGANEKLFF.